This T cell receptor (beta chain) was sequenced during a study of regulatory T cells in long-lasting Graves disease. Library construction for TCR beta used iRepertoire HTBI primers and Arm-PCR of CDR3 regions. From the multiplex PCR reads, TCRdb called clonotypes with MiXCR, one entry per CDR3 protein. The data hold 300,000 to 500,000 distinct CDR3 sequences, with less than 25% observed a single time. Time point described: persistent/refractory GD, antithyroid drugs over 5 years with positive TRAb. The TCR library used RNA extracted from PBMCs. Patients hailed from an endocrinology department in Xi'an, China. As regards this clonotype: Antigen specificity is unknown.

In germline, CDR1 is LGHNA, CDR2 YNFKEQ. The V end was cut by 5 bases, the J end by 8 bases, with 21 bases between. This CDR3 spans 15 amino acids. Whole-study findings and limits: With a small sample size, accuracy may have been reduced.

The chain employs TRBV4-2 and TRBJ1-2; D unresolved. Here the sequenced sample was peripheral blood mononuclear cells (PBMCs), taken when the disease was refractory, from a patient treated with antithyroid drugs. The source is a female donor with Graves disease. The CDR3 loop reads CASSEPGLSKRGYTF. The DNA of the CDR3 is TGTGCCAGCAGCGAACCGGGCCTCTCAAAAAGGGGCTACACCTTC.